This is a list of T cell receptor beta chains from one sample in a study of OX40 agonist ivuxolimab in advanced cancers. Method: immunoSEQ multiplex PCR; TCRdb's copy keeps in-frame clones and lacks some. The sample lists tens of thousands of clones, about 86% occurring once. Sequences were derived from CD4+ or CD8+ T cells sorted from blood, sampled in a trial of the OX40 agonist ivuxolimab. The receptor set was obtained from an adult with an advanced solid tumor such as melanoma, head and neck, liver or kidney cancer. CDR3s include the opening cysteine and the closing phenylalanine or tryptophan. Each record gives: J gene, D gene, clone size, V gene, CDR3 protein, CDR3 DNA. D genes are given only for firm matches. Size is stated for part of the rows, as once, few or many counts, or as a class when the clone is expanded.

j_gene: TRBJ2-1; d_gene: TRBD1; abundance: .; v_gene: TRBV9; CDR3aa: CASSAYGHRGEFF; CDR3nt: TGTGCCAGCAGCGCGTACGGACACAGGGGTGAGTTCTTC
j_gene: TRBJ1-6; d_gene: .; abundance: .; v_gene: TRBV7-8; CDR3aa: CASSPRTVSSPLHF; CDR3nt: TGTGCCAGCAGCCCCAGGACAGTGAGCTCACCCCTCCACTTT
j_gene: TRBJ2-1; d_gene: .; abundance: once; v_gene: TRBV5-8; CDR3aa: CASSSDSGEIVLFF; CDR3nt: TGTGCCAGCAGCTCCGACAGTGGGGAAATTGTACTGTTCTTC
j_gene: TRBJ1-1; d_gene: .; abundance: .; v_gene: TRBV6-1; CDR3aa: CATRGLGASHRAAFF; CDR3nt: TGTGCCACCAGGGGCCTCGGGGCAAGCCATCGGGCGGCTTTCTTT
j_gene: TRBJ2-7; d_gene: .; abundance: .; v_gene: TRBV29-1; CDR3aa: CSVEVGRGSSYEQYF; CDR3nt: TGCAGCGTTGAAGTGGGCAGGGGCAGCTCCTACGAGCAGTACTTC
j_gene: TRBJ1-1; d_gene: TRBD1; abundance: .; v_gene: TRBV5-4; CDR3aa: CASSLSRQGHTEAFF; CDR3nt: TGTGCCAGCAGCTTGTCGAGACAGGGGCACACTGAAGCTTTCTTT
j_gene: TRBJ2-1; d_gene: TRBD2; abundance: .; v_gene: TRBV4-1; CDR3aa: CASSHPGLSSGPMRYEQFF; CDR3nt: TGCGCCAGCAGCCACCCGGGGTTGTCTAGCGGGCCCATGAGGTATGAGCAGTTCTTC
j_gene: TRBJ1-2; d_gene: .; abundance: .; v_gene: TRBV20-1; CDR3aa: CSVRTTPHYTF; CDR3nt: TGCAGTGTCCGAACAACACCACATTACACCTTC
j_gene: TRBJ1-6; d_gene: .; abundance: .; v_gene: TRBV7-9; CDR3aa: CASSYRPGRGDNSPLHF; CDR3nt: TGTGCCAGCAGCTACCGTCCCGGACGGGGGGATAATTCACCCCTCCACTTT
j_gene: TRBJ1-5; d_gene: TRBD1; abundance: few; v_gene: TRBV6-1; CDR3aa: CASRTGYSNQPQHF; CDR3nt: TGTGCCAGCAGGACAGGGTATAGCAATCAGCCCCAGCATTTT
j_gene: TRBJ2-2; d_gene: TRBD1; abundance: .; v_gene: TRBV5-6; CDR3aa: CASSLFGQGPVRELFF; CDR3nt: TGTGCCAGCAGCTTGTTCGGACAGGGTCCAGTCCGGGAGCTGTTTTTT
j_gene: TRBJ1-2; d_gene: .; abundance: .; v_gene: TRBV5-3; CDR3aa: CARSLATNGGYTF; CDR3nt: TGTGCCAGAAGCTTGGCTACTAACGGGGGCTACACCTTC
j_gene: TRBJ1-2; d_gene: .; abundance: .; v_gene: TRBV6-6; CDR3aa: CASTSGRGSGYTF; CDR3nt: TGTGCCAGCACCTCGGGCAGGGGAAGTGGCTACACCTTC
j_gene: TRBJ2-1; d_gene: .; abundance: .; v_gene: TRBV29-1; CDR3aa: CSVERQGNNEQFF; CDR3nt: TGCAGCGTTGAACGTCAGGGGAACAATGAGCAGTTCTTC
j_gene: TRBJ1-6; d_gene: .; abundance: .; v_gene: TRBV7-2; CDR3aa: CASSWNRDYNSPLHF; CDR3nt: TGTGCCAGCAGCTGGAACAGGGACTATAATTCACCCCTCCACTTT
j_gene: TRBJ2-2; d_gene: .; abundance: .; v_gene: TRBV4-1; CDR3aa: CASSQVDRTGELFF; CDR3nt: TGCGCCAGCAGCCAGGTAGACAGGACCGGGGAGCTGTTTTTT
j_gene: TRBJ2-7; d_gene: .; abundance: .; v_gene: TRBV18; CDR3aa: CASSTTYGTYEQYF; CDR3nt: TGTGCCAGCTCCACCACCTACGGCACCTACGAGCAGTACTTC
j_gene: TRBJ1-4; d_gene: .; abundance: .; v_gene: TRBV18; CDR3aa: CASSSRDGSATNEKLFF; CDR3nt: TGTGCCAGCTCAAGTCGGGACGGCTCTGCAACTAATGAAAAACTGTTTTTT
j_gene: TRBJ1-6; d_gene: TRBD1; abundance: .; v_gene: TRBV7-9; CDR3aa: CASSGRDRGYSPLHF; CDR3nt: TGTGCCAGCAGCGGCCGGGACAGGGGTTACTCACCCCTCCACTTT
j_gene: TRBJ1-5; d_gene: .; abundance: .; v_gene: TRBV5-1; CDR3aa: CASSLTGPGQPQHF; CDR3nt: TGCGCCAGCAGCTTGACAGGACCGGGGCAGCCCCAGCATTTT
j_gene: TRBJ2-1; d_gene: .; abundance: .; v_gene: TRBV19; CDR3aa: CASSPGTSSYNEQFF; CDR3nt: TGTGCCAGTAGTCCCGGGACATCGTCCTACAATGAGCAGTTCTTC
j_gene: TRBJ2-3; d_gene: .; abundance: .; v_gene: TRBV7-9; CDR3aa: CASSLDRQAIDTQYF; CDR3nt: TGTGCCAGCAGCTTGGACCGACAGGCGATAGATACGCAGTATTTT
j_gene: TRBJ2-5; d_gene: .; abundance: once; v_gene: TRBV2; CDR3aa: CATTRAGIPQETQYF; CDR3nt: TGTGCCACTACGAGAGCAGGGATTCCCCAAGAGACCCAGTACTTC
j_gene: TRBJ1-4; d_gene: TRBD1; abundance: .; v_gene: TRBV6-1; CDR3aa: CASTLSGGLNEKLFF; CDR3nt: TGTGCCAGCACCCTTTCAGGGGGACTTAATGAAAAACTGTTTTTT
j_gene: TRBJ2-7; d_gene: .; abundance: .; v_gene: TRBV11-3; CDR3aa: CASSLGVGDGQYF; CDR3nt: TGTGCCAGCAGCTTAGGGGTCGGGGACGGGCAGTACTTC
j_gene: TRBJ2-5; d_gene: TRBD1; abundance: .; v_gene: TRBV27; CDR3aa: CASIGTGTGSLETQYF; CDR3nt: TGTGCCAGCATCGGCACCGGGACAGGGTCTTTGGAGACCCAGTACTTC
j_gene: TRBJ1-4; d_gene: .; abundance: .; v_gene: TRBV5-5; CDR3aa: CASTSGGGREKLFF; CDR3nt: TGTGCCAGCACTTCAGGAGGTGGGCGTGAAAAACTGTTTTTT
j_gene: TRBJ2-5; d_gene: .; abundance: .; v_gene: TRBV4-2; CDR3aa: CASSRFEGGRGEETQYF; CDR3nt: TGTGCCAGCAGCCGGTTCGAAGGGGGACGTGGGGAAGAGACCCAGTACTTC
j_gene: TRBJ1-2; d_gene: .; abundance: .; v_gene: TRBV5-4; CDR3aa: CASSHRDSNYGYTF; CDR3nt: TGTGCCAGCAGTCACAGGGACTCTAACTATGGCTACACCTTC
j_gene: TRBJ2-5; d_gene: .; abundance: .; v_gene: TRBV18; CDR3aa: CASSPGLEETQYF; CDR3nt: TGTGCCAGCTCACCGGGACTGGAAGAGACCCAGTACTTC
j_gene: TRBJ1-2; d_gene: TRBD1; abundance: .; v_gene: TRBV7-2; CDR3aa: CASSLQGARDYTF; CDR3nt: TGTGCCAGCAGCTTACAGGGGGCGAGAGACTACACCTTC
j_gene: TRBJ1-4; d_gene: TRBD1; abundance: once; v_gene: TRBV18; CDR3aa: CASSGTGREKLFF; CDR3nt: TGTGCCAGCTCGGGGACAGGTCGCGAAAAACTGTTTTTT
j_gene: TRBJ1-5; d_gene: .; abundance: .; v_gene: TRBV4-1; CDR3aa: CASSLNMGWEVQPQHF; CDR3nt: TGCGCCAGCAGCCTCAACATGGGATGGGAAGTTCAGCCCCAGCATTTT
j_gene: TRBJ2-1; d_gene: .; abundance: .; v_gene: TRBV27; CDR3aa: CASSPWGGGEYNEQFF; CDR3nt: TGTGCCAGCAGTCCCTGGGGCGGGGGCGAATACAATGAGCAGTTCTTC
j_gene: TRBJ2-5; d_gene: .; abundance: once; v_gene: TRBV20-1; CDR3aa: CSAGNRGTQYF; CDR3nt: TGCAGTGCTGGCAACCGGGGGACCCAGTACTTC
j_gene: TRBJ1-2; d_gene: TRBD1; abundance: few; v_gene: TRBV5-1; CDR3aa: CASSQAGQGPRYGYTF; CDR3nt: TGCGCCAGCAGCCAAGCGGGACAGGGCCCGCGTTATGGCTACACCTTC
j_gene: TRBJ1-3; d_gene: .; abundance: .; v_gene: TRBV5-6; CDR3aa: CASSLVQASSGNTIYF; CDR3nt: TGTGCCAGCAGCTTGGTTCAGGCTTCCTCTGGAAACACCATATATTTT
j_gene: TRBJ2-7; d_gene: TRBD1; abundance: .; v_gene: TRBV5-6; CDR3aa: CASSRGMDRVLVYEQYF; CDR3nt: TGTGCCAGTAGCCGCGGGATGGACAGGGTCTTGGTATACGAGCAGTACTTC
j_gene: TRBJ1-2; d_gene: .; abundance: few; v_gene: TRBV5-6; CDR3aa: CASSLAANYGYTF; CDR3nt: TGTGCCAGCAGCTTGGCAGCTAACTATGGCTACACCTTC
j_gene: TRBJ1-5; d_gene: .; abundance: .; v_gene: TRBV19; CDR3aa: CASRTQVTLPNQPQHF; CDR3nt: TGTGCCAGTAGAACGCAGGTAACCCTTCCGAATCAGCCCCAGCATTTT
j_gene: TRBJ2-1; d_gene: TRBD1; abundance: .; v_gene: TRBV9; CDR3aa: CASSGDLGQGGGNEQFF; CDR3nt: TGTGCCAGCAGCGGTGATTTAGGACAGGGAGGAGGAAATGAGCAGTTCTTC
j_gene: TRBJ1-5; d_gene: .; abundance: .; v_gene: TRBV9; CDR3aa: CASSVRPNQPQHF; CDR3nt: TGTGCCAGCAGCGTAAGGCCAAATCAGCCCCAGCATTTT
j_gene: TRBJ1-5; d_gene: .; abundance: few; v_gene: TRBV29-1; CDR3aa: CSVAEGNSNQPQHF; CDR3nt: TGCAGCGTCGCAGAGGGGAATAGCAATCAGCCCCAGCATTTT
j_gene: TRBJ2-2; d_gene: .; abundance: .; v_gene: TRBV27; CDR3aa: CASSFGLLNTGELFF; CDR3nt: TGTGCCAGCAGTTTTGGACTCCTGAACACCGGGGAGCTGTTTTTT
j_gene: TRBJ1-1; d_gene: .; abundance: .; v_gene: TRBV6-1; CDR3aa: CASSEAGGSTEAFF; CDR3nt: TGTGCCAGCAGTGAAGCCGGGGGAAGCACTGAAGCTTTCTTT
j_gene: TRBJ1-5; d_gene: .; abundance: once; v_gene: TRBV6-4; CDR3aa: CAALGGHQPQHF; CDR3nt: TGTGCCGCCCTGGGGGGGCACCAGCCCCAGCATTTT